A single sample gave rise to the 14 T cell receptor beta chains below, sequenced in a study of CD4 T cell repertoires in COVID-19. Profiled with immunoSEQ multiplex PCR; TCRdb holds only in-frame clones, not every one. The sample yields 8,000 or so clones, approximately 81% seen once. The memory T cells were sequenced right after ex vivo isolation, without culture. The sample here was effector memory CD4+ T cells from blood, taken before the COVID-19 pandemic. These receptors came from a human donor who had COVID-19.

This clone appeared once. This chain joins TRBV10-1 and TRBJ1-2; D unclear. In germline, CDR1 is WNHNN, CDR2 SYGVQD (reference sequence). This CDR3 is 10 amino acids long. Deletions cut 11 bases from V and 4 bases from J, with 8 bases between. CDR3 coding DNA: TGCGCCCGACTCCCCTATGGCTACACCTTC. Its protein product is CARLPYGYTF.

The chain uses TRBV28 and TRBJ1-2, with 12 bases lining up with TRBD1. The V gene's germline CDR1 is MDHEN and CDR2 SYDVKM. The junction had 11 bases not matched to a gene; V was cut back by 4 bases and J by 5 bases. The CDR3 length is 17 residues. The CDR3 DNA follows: TGTGCCAGCAGTTCCATATTGAAGGGACAGGGGGCATATGGCTACACCTTC. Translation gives CASSSILKGQGAYGYTF.

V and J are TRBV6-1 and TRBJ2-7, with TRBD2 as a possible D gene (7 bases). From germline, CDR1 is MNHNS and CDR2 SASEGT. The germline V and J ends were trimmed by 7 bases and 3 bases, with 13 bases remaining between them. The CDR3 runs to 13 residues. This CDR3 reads CASNEGGYYEQYF. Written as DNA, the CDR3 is TGTGCCAGCAATGAGGGGGGGTACTACGAGCAGTACTTC.

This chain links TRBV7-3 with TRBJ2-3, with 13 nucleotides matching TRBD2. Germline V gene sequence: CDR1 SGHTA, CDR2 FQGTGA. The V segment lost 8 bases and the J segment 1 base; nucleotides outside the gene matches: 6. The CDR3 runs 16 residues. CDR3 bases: TGTGCCAGCTTAGCCGGGACTAGCGGGGGCACAGATACGCAGTATTTT. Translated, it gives CASLAGTSGGTDTQYF. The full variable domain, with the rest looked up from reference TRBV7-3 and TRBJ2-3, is GAGVSQTPSNKVTEKGKYVELRCDPISGHTALYWYRQSLGQGPEFLIYFQGTGAADDSGLPNDRFFAVRPEGSVSTLKIQRTERGDSAVYLCASLAGTSGGTDTQYFGPGTRLTVL.

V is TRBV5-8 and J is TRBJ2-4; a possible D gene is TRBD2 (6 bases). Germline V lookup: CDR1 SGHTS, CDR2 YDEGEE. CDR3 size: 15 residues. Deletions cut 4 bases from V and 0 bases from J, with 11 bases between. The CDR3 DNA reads TGTGCCAGCAGCGGGGGGTTTATAGCCAAAAACATTCAGTACTTC. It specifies CASSGGFIAKNIQYF.

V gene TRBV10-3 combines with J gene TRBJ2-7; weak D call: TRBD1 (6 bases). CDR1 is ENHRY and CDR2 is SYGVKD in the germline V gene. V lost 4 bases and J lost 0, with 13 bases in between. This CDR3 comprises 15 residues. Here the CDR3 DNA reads TGTGCCATCAGTGCACACAGGGTAGGCTCCTACGAGCAGTACTTC. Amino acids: CAISAHRVGSYEQYF.

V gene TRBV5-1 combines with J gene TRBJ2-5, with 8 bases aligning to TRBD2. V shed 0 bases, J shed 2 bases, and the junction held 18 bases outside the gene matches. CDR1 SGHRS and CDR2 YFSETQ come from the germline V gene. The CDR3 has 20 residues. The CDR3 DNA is TGCGCCAGCAGCTTGGAGGGTTTGTGGAGCAGCGGGAGAGGACAAGAGACCCAGTACTTC. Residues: CASSLEGLWSSGRGQETQYF.

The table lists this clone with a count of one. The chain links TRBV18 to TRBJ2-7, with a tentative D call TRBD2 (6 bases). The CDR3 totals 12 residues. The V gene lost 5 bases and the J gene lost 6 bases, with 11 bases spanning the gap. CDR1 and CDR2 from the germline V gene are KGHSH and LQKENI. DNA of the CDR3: TGTGCCAGCTCAGGGGAGGTGGGCGAGCAGTACTTC. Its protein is CASSGEVGEQYF.

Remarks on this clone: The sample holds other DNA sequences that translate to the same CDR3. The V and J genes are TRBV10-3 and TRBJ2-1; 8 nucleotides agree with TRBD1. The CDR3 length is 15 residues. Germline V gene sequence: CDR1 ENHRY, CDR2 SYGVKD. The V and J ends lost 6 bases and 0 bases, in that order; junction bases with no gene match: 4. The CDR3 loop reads CAIRGQGSSYNEQFF. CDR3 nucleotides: TGTGCCATCAGAGGACAGGGAAGCTCCTACAATGAGCAGTTCTTC.

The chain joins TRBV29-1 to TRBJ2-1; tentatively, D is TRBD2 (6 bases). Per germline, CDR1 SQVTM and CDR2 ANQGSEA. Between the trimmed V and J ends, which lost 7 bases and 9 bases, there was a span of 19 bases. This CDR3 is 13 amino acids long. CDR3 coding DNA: TGCAGCGCCCCGGGACTGGGGTATGGTGAGCAGTTCTTC. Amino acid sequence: CSAPGLGYGEQFF.

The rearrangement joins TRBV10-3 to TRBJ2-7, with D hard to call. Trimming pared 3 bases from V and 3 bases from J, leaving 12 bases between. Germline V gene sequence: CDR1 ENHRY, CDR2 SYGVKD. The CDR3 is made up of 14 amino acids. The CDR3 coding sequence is TGTGCCATCAGTGATACCCAAACAAGCTACGAGCAGTACTTC. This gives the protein CAISDTQTSYEQYF.

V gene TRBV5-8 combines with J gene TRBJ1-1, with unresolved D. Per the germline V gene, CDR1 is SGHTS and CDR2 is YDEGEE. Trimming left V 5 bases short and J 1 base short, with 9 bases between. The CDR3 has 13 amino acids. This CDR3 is CASSFVQNTEAFF. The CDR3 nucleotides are TGTGCCAGCAGTTTCGTACAGAACACTGAAGCTTTCTTT.

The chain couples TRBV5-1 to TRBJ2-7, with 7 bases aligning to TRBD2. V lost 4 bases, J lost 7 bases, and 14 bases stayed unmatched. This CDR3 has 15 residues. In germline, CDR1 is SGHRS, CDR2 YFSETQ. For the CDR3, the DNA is TGCGCCAGCAGCCATCCGACTGAGAGAGCGGGAGAGCAGTACTTC. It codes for CASSHPTERAGEQYF. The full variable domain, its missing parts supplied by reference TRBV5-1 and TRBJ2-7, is KAGVTQTPRYLIKTRGQQVTLSCSPISGHRSVSWYQQTPGQGLQFLFEYFSETQRNKGNFPGRFSGRQFSNSRSEMNVSTLELGDSALYLCASSHPTERAGEQYFGPGTRLTVT.

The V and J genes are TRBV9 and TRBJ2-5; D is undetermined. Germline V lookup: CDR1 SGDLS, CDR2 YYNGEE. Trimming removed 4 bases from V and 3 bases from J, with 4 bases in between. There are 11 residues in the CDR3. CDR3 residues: CASSLEETQYF. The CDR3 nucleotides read TGTGCCAGCAGCCTTGAAGAGACCCAGTACTTC.